This is a list of T cell receptor beta chains from one sample in a study of blood T cells in healthy people across ages. MiXCR, run by TCRdb on the 5' RACE reads, gives a single entry per CDR3 protein. The table includes 1.2 million to 1.5 million distinct CDR3 sequences, approximately 40% detected once. Sequenced input: blood. The receptors come from a woman aged 18-35 years in good health. The CDR3 runs from the conserved cysteine through the conserved F or W. The order of the fields is CDR3 DNA, CDR3 protein, D gene, V gene, J gene, clone size. D genes are given only for firm matches. Expanded clones get a size class; other rows say once, few or many, or leave the size out.

CDR3nt: TGCGCCAGCACCCAACAGAGCCAAGCTCAAGAGACCCAGTACTTC
CDR3aa: CASTQQSQAQETQYF
d_gene: .
v_gene: TRBV5-1
j_gene: TRBJ2-5
abundance: few

CDR3nt: TGCGCCAGCAGCCAAGTGTGGGCGGGTCTAGATTACGAGCAGTACTTC
CDR3aa: CASSQVWAGLDYEQYF
d_gene: .
v_gene: TRBV4-1
j_gene: TRBJ2-7
abundance: .

CDR3nt: TGTGCCAGCAGTCCCGACTTAGGGGACAGGGGGCTGTTGGGGGCCAACGTCCTGACTTTC
CDR3aa: CASSPDLGDRGLLGANVLTF
d_gene: TRBD1
v_gene: TRBV12-3/TRBV12-4
j_gene: TRBJ2-6
abundance: .

CDR3nt: TGTGCCAGCAGTTTATCGCAGAACATGAACACTGAAGCTTTCTTT
CDR3aa: CASSLSQNMNTEAFF
d_gene: .
v_gene: TRBV27
j_gene: TRBJ1-1
abundance: .

CDR3nt: TGTGCCAGTAATCTAGCGGGAGCGAACGAGCAGTACTTC
CDR3aa: CASNLAGANEQYF
d_gene: TRBD2
v_gene: TRBV7-9
j_gene: TRBJ2-7
abundance: .

CDR3nt: TGTGCCAGCAGCTTGAGACTAGCGGGCCGCACAGATACGCAGTATTTT
CDR3aa: CASSLRLAGRTDTQYF
d_gene: TRBD2
v_gene: TRBV5-6
j_gene: TRBJ2-3
abundance: .

CDR3nt: TGTGCCACCGGTGAAGGTAGCGGGAGCGAGCAGTTCTTC
CDR3aa: CATGEGSGSEQFF
d_gene: TRBD2
v_gene: TRBV24-1
j_gene: TRBJ2-1
abundance: .

CDR3nt: TGTGCCACCCAAGGTGGTCCGGCCTACGAGCAGTACTTC
CDR3aa: CATQGGPAYEQYF
d_gene: .
v_gene: TRBV28
j_gene: TRBJ2-7
abundance: .

CDR3nt: TGTGCCAGCAGCGTAGGCGGGACTGGTCACAATGAGCAGTTCTTC
CDR3aa: CASSVGGTGHNEQFF
d_gene: .
v_gene: TRBV9
j_gene: TRBJ2-1
abundance: .

CDR3nt: TGCGCCAGCAGCCAAGACTCGGAGGTTGAAGCTTTCTTT
CDR3aa: CASSQDSEVEAFF
d_gene: .
v_gene: TRBV4-1
j_gene: TRBJ1-1
abundance: .

CDR3nt: TGTGCCAGCAGTCGGACAGTCGGCAATCAGCCCCAGCATTTT
CDR3aa: CASSRTVGNQPQHF
d_gene: .
v_gene: TRBV28
j_gene: TRBJ1-5
abundance: .

CDR3nt: TGTGCCAGCAGTCTCCAGGGGAGCTATGGCTACACCTTC
CDR3aa: CASSLQGSYGYTF
d_gene: .
v_gene: TRBV12-3/TRBV12-4
j_gene: TRBJ1-2
abundance: many

CDR3nt: TGTGCCAGCAGCCAAGAAGGCGGACAGGGCAGAGGTAATGAAAAACTGTTTTTT
CDR3aa: CASSQEGGQGRGNEKLFF
d_gene: TRBD1
v_gene: TRBV4-2
j_gene: TRBJ1-4
abundance: few

CDR3nt: TGTGCCAGCAGCACCTCCGGGACAGGGGAGAACTATGGCTACACCTTC
CDR3aa: CASSTSGTGENYGYTF
d_gene: TRBD1
v_gene: TRBV7-9
j_gene: TRBJ1-2
abundance: .

CDR3nt: TGCGCCAGCAGACGGACAGGGGACGCTGAAGCTTTCTTT
CDR3aa: CASRRTGDAEAFF
d_gene: TRBD1
v_gene: TRBV5-1
j_gene: TRBJ1-1
abundance: .

CDR3nt: TGTGCCAGCAGCAAAGGCGGGGGGCCTCAGTACTTC
CDR3aa: CASSKGGGPQYF
d_gene: TRBD2
v_gene: TRBV3-1
j_gene: TRBJ2-4
abundance: .

CDR3nt: TGCAGCGTACACGCAGGGTATTGGGCTTTCTTT
CDR3aa: CSVHAGYWAFF
d_gene: .
v_gene: TRBV29-1
j_gene: TRBJ1-1
abundance: few